The 18 T cell receptor beta chains below all came from one sample that was sequenced in a study of cytomegalovirus exposure and HLA in healthy donors. The PCR employed 60 Vbeta primers together with 13 Jbeta primers. Here immunoSEQ multiplex PCR was the method, and the copy in TCRdb shows in-frame clones only, minus some. The top ten hold about 2.7% of the sample, which has 150,000 to 180,000 clones, roughly 79% seen once. Specimen: PBMCs. All receptors derive from a man younger than 35 in good health and CMV-seronegative.

The chain recombines TRBV29-1 with TRBJ1-1; D is possibly TRBD1 (5 bases). Germline values: CDR1 SQVTM, CDR2 ANQGSEA. This CDR3 has 13 amino acids. V lost 6 bases and J 4 bases, leaving 15 bases between the germline ends. This CDR3 is CSVRRGGGTEAFF. CDR3 nucleotides: TGCAGCGTCCGTCGGGGCGGGGGCACTGAAGCTTTCTTT.

The genes are TRBV11-2 and TRBJ2-1; D gene unclear. The germline V and J ends were trimmed by 0 bases and 0 bases, with 6 bases remaining between them. The CDR3 spans 15 residues. Germline CDR1 and CDR2: SGHAT and FQNNGV. The DNA of the CDR3 is TGTGCCAGCAGCTTAGACCTCAGCTCCTACAATGAGCAGTTCTTC. Protein sequence: CASSLDLSSYNEQFF.

The CDR3 spells CASSQGTGLAANEKLFF. The CDR3 nucleotides are TGTGCCAGCAGCCAAGGGACAGGGCTTGCGGCTAATGAAAAACTGTTTTTT. J is TRBJ1-4 and V is TRBV5-8, with 9 bases identical to TRBD1. Germline V CDR1 and CDR2: SGHTS, YDEGEE. J lost 3 bases, V lost 4 bases, and 10 bases had no gene match. The CDR3 is 17 amino acids.

This clone was observed once. V is TRBV4-1 and J is TRBJ1-3; maybe TRBD1 (6 bases). With 2 bases removed from V and 4 bases from J, the gap between germline ends came to 12 bases. CDR1 and CDR2 from the germline V gene are MGHRA and YSYEKL. The CDR3 consists of 15 residues. The CDR3 coding sequence is TGCGCCAGCAGCCAATTGGGGGCCTGGGGAAACACCATATATTTT. Its translation: CASSQLGAWGNTIYF.

For this clone: Sequence at one end of the junction differs from germline and may be a read error. Within the sample, other DNA sequences also encode this same CDR3. V and J are TRBV2 and TRBJ2-1, with D possibly matching TRBD1 (6 bases). CDR3 length: 17 residues. CDR1 is SNHLY and CDR2 is FYNNEI in the germline V gene. The CDR3 sequence: CASRGDGQSPTYNEQFF. The DNA for the CDR3 is TGTGCCAGCAGGGGAGACGGACAGTCCCCAACCTATAATGAGCAGTTCTTC.

The chain recombines TRBV10-2 with TRBJ2-1; 9 nucleotides match TRBD2. The germline V gene has CDR1 WSHSY and CDR2 SAAADI. Trimming cost V 4 bases and J 5 bases; bases outside gene matches: 9. CDR3 length: 16 amino acids. The CDR3 reads CASSGAQTSGNNEQFF. CDR3 nucleotides: TGCGCCAGCAGTGGAGCTCAGACTAGCGGCAACAATGAGCAGTTCTTC.

This clone was detected only a few times. J is TRBJ1-6 and V is TRBV19; no firm D call. This CDR3 has 16 residues. CDR1 is LNHDA, CDR2 SQIVND, per germline (reference sequence). With 5 bases removed from V and 0 bases from J, the gap between germline ends came to 11 bases. The CDR3, as DNA: TGTGCCAGTAGTGGCCAGGCCAGCTCCTATAATTCACCCCTCCACTTT. Translated: CASSGQASSYNSPLHF.

The chain recombines TRBV4-1 with TRBJ2-5; TRBD2 aligns across 9 bases. The J call may be in error: the DNA end matches TRBJ2-7 better. In germline, CDR1 is MGHRA, CDR2 YSYEKL. The CDR3 consists of 18 residues. CDR3 protein: CASTRLAARRPRLGEQYF. The CDR3 region has the DNA TGCGCCAGCACCCGACTAGCGGCGCGGCGCCCTAGACTAGGCGAGCAGTACTTC.

The gene calls are TRBV15 and TRBJ1-4; 10 positions match TRBD1. CDR3 length: 20 amino acids. J lost 0 bases, V lost 3 bases, and 13 bases had no gene match. Looked up from germline, CDR1 is LNHNV and CDR2 is YYDKDF (reference sequence). The CDR3 coding sequence is TGTGCCACCAGCAGGGGACTAAAGGGACAGGGGAGAGCAACTAATGAAAAACTGTTTTTT. Translated: CATSRGLKGQGRATNEKLFF.

The chain combines TRBV7-9 with TRBJ1-4, with D unresolved. Germline V gene lookup returns CDR1 SEHNR and CDR2 FQNEAQ (reference sequence). V lost 3 bases to trimming and J lost 1 base, with 9 bases between them. The CDR3 totals 15 residues. CDR3 region: CASSFYEGTNEKLFF. CDR3 sequence (DNA): TGTGCCAGCAGCTTTTATGAGGGAACTAATGAAAAACTGTTTTTT.

This chain uses TRBV7-2 with TRBJ1-4, with TRBD1 matching over 8 bases. Germline V gene lookup returns CDR1 SGHTA and CDR2 FQGNSA. The V gene end was trimmed by 6 bases and the J gene end by 7 bases; junction bases not matched to a gene: 10. The CDR3 is 15 amino acids. This CDR3 is CASRSDRGWREKLFF. The DNA for the CDR3 is TGTGCCAGCAGATCAGACAGGGGATGGCGTGAAAAACTGTTTTTT.

The chain uses TRBV27 and TRBJ2-2, with 9 bases identical to TRBD1. Germline CDR1 reads MNHEY; CDR2 reads SMNVEV (reference sequence). The junction had 7 bases not matched to a gene; V was cut back by 7 bases and J by 7 bases. The length of the CDR3 is 14 residues. CDR3 region: CASKPGQGIGELFF. CDR3 in DNA: TGTGCCAGCAAACCGGGACAGGGCATCGGGGAGCTGTTTTTT.

This clone was observed once. The chain uses TRBV5-1 and TRBJ2-5; D is ambiguous. V lost 4 bases and J lost 0, with 13 bases in between. Germline CDR1 is SGHRS and CDR2 is YFSETQ. The CDR3 length is 15 residues. In DNA form, the CDR3 reads TGCGCCAGCAGCGCCTTGACATCTAACCAAGAGACCCAGTACTTC. It encodes CASSALTSNQETQYF. The whole variable domain, filled in from reference TRBV5-1 and TRBJ2-5, reads KAGVTQTPRYLIKTRGQQVTLSCSPISGHRSVSWYQQTPGQGLQFLFEYFSETQRNKGNFPGRFSGRQFSNSRSEMNVSTLELGDSALYLCASSALTSNQETQYFGPGTRLLVL.

This sequence joins TRBV5-1 and TRBJ2-3, with TRBD1 identical over 8 bases. The V and J ends lost 4 bases and 1 base, in that order; junction bases with no gene match: 5. Germline values: CDR1 SGHRS, CDR2 YFSETQ. This CDR3 is built from 15 residues. The CDR3 is CASSPTGAGTDTQYF. The DNA of the CDR3 is TGCGCCAGCAGCCCGACAGGGGCCGGCACAGATACGCAGTATTTT.

The chain joins TRBV27 to TRBJ1-5; weak D call: TRBD1 (6 bases). Per the germline V gene, CDR1 is MNHEY and CDR2 is SMNVEV (reference sequence). V was clipped by 5 bases and J by 0 bases, with 20 bases between them. The CDR3 consists of 18 residues. The CDR3: CASSPRDTSYYSNQPQHF. CDR3 in DNA: TGTGCCAGCAGTCCTCGGGACACTTCGTACTATAGCAATCAGCCCCAGCATTTT.

J is TRBJ2-7 and V is TRBV5-5, with D perhaps matching TRBD1 (5 bases). This CDR3 is built from 12 residues. Germline V gene sequence: CDR1 SGHKS, CDR2 YYEKEE (reference sequence). The V end was cut by 0 bases, the J end by 4 bases, with 5 bases between. The CDR3: CASSLGTYEQYF. For the CDR3, the DNA is TGTGCCAGCAGCTTGGGGACATACGAGCAGTACTTC.

The V gene is TRBV7-9, the J gene TRBJ2-2; no clear D. Trimming shortened V by 7 bases and J by 8 bases, and 11 bases separated the two germline ends. Germline V gene sequence: CDR1 SEHNR, CDR2 FQNEAQ (reference sequence). The CDR3 sequence is 12 residues long. CDR3 bases: TGTGCCAGCACTGCTGTAGTGGGGGAGCTGTTTTTT. Translating gives CASTAVVGELFF.

CDR3 coding DNA: TGCGCCAGCACCAGCGGGGGAGAAGGCGGGGAGCTGTTTTTT. Protein: CASTSGGEGGELFF. The V gene is TRBV5-1, the J gene TRBJ2-2; TRBD2 aligns across 8 bases. V lost 6 bases, J lost 7 bases, and 8 bases stayed unmatched. This CDR3 region has 14 residues. CDR1 is SGHRS, CDR2 YFSETQ, per germline. Using reference TRBV5-1 and TRBJ2-2 for the parts outside the CDR3, the full variable domain is KAGVTQTPRYLIKTRGQQVTLSCSPISGHRSVSWYQQTPGQGLQFLFEYFSETQRNKGNFPGRFSGRQFSNSRSEMNVSTLELGDSALYLCASTSGGEGGELFFGEGSRLTVL.